The 5 T cell receptor beta chains reported below all come from one sample, sequenced in a study of CD8 T cells in Susac syndrome. After extraction with the RNeasy kit, 0.5 to 1 ug of the RNA was reverse transcribed using random hexamers. TCRdb re-derived calls from the immunoSEQ multiplex PCR reads in MiXCR, one entry per CDR3 protein. The repertoire holds around 300,000 distinct CDR3 sequences, with approximately 89% as singletons. Sequences were obtained from CD8+ T cells from PBMCs. Receptor source: a human donor with multiple sclerosis.

The chain combines TRBV4-3 with TRBJ2-7; tentatively, D is TRBD1 (6 bases). The CDR3 contains 15 residues. The V end lost 2 bases, the J end lost 0 bases, and 11 bases lay between the germline ends. Germline assignment: CDR1 LGHNA and CDR2 YSLEER. The DNA for the CDR3 is TGCGCCAGCAGCCAAATAACAGGGTTCTCCTACGAGCAGTACTTC. It translates to CASSQITGFSYEQYF.

The J gene is TRBJ2-2, the V gene TRBV7-9; D may be TRBD2 (6 bases). Germline values: CDR1 SEHNR, CDR2 FQNEAQ (reference sequence). V lost 0 bases to trimming and J lost 0 bases, with 11 bases between them. The CDR3 length is 17 residues. In DNA form, the CDR3 reads TGTGCCAGCAGCTTAGCAGGAGGGTACGCGAACACCGGGGAGCTGTTTTTT. This gives the protein CASSLAGGYANTGELFF.

This clonotype was seen just once. The rearrangement uses TRBV4-3 and TRBJ2-5; D gene unclear. Germline V gene sequence: CDR1 LGHNA, CDR2 YSLEER. The CDR3 sequence is 16 residues long. Trimming took 3 bases from V and 2 from J, leaving 16 bases between them. The DNA for the CDR3 is TGCGCCAGCAGCCACCACCGGTGGAGCGATCAAGAGACCCAGTACTTC. It codes for CASSHHRWSDQETQYF.

This chain uses TRBV19 with TRBJ2-3; D not resolved. The CDR3 consists of 13 residues. Germline assignment: CDR1 LNHDA and CDR2 SQIVND (reference sequence). The V end lost 6 bases, the J end lost 4 bases, and 11 bases lay between the germline ends. CDR3 sequence (DNA): TGTGCCAGTAGGGGCCTCTCGCCAGATACGCAGTATTTT. This sequence encodes CASRGLSPDTQYF.

This clonotype appeared once. The chain has TRBV28 and TRBJ2-7, with D possibly TRBD2 on 5 matching bases. The CDR3 is 14 amino acids. Trimming took 5 bases from V and 4 from J, leaving 15 bases between them. The germline V gene encodes CDR1 MDHEN and CDR2 SYDVKM. CDR3 in amino acids: CASSPGADEYEQYF. The CDR3 DNA reads as TGTGCCAGCAGTCCCGGAGCGGACGAATACGAGCAGTACTTC.